This T cell receptor beta chain was captured by sequencing in a study of shared clonotypes between healthy human individuals. The study separated CD4+ cells into CD45RA+ naive and CD45RA-negative memory subsets. CDR3 length equals 18 residues. V trimming: 3 bases; J trimming: 3 bases; junction bases outside the gene matches: 11. Looked up from germline, CDR1 is PRHDT and CDR2 is FYEKMQ (reference sequence). Repertoires were generated with immunoSEQ multiplex PCR, while TCRdb's copy carries only in-frame clones and drops some. The sample consists of roughly 2.5 million clones, more than 90% of them appearing once.

The receptor was derived from a young man in good health. The chain carries TRBV13 and TRBJ1-6; TRBD1 aligns across 7 bases. Sequencing was carried out using naive CD4+ T cells sorted from blood. Subset specified: CD45RA+ positively selected. The DNA of the CDR3 is TGTGCCAGCAGCTTTTCGCGGGACAGCAACGACTATAATTCACCCCTCCACTTT. Residues: CASSFSRDSNDYNSPLHF.